A single T cell receptor (beta chain) is shown here with its context. Its antigen is not identified. Germline V gene lookup returns CDR1 SNHLY and CDR2 FYNNEI. This CDR3 comprises 16 residues. V dropped 3 bases and J dropped 0 bases, with 13 bases sitting between them. The sample originates from a study of identical twins. Study findings and constraints: These conclusions were based on statistical analysis (cross-sectional, not following the same donors).

TCRdb reprocessed the 5' RACE reads with MiXCR, giving one entry per CDR3 protein. The sample includes around 490,000 distinct CDR3 sequences, nearly 15% of them seen just once. The sample also formed part of further work on yellow fever vaccine responses in identical twins.

This TCR came from a woman under 30 in good health. The material sequenced was CD4+ T cells sorted from blood. V and J are TRBV2 and TRBJ2-3; D may be TRBD2 (7 bases). Here the CDR3 reads CASSDRGGSSTDTQYF. The CDR3 bases are TGTGCCAGCAGTGATAGGGGGGGATCTAGCACAGATACGCAGTATTTT.